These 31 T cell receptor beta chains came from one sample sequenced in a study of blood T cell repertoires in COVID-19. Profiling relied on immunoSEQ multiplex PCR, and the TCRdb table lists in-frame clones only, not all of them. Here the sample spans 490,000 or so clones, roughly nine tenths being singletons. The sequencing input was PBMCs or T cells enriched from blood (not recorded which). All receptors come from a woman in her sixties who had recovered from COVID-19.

The CDR3 spells CSVEGQGESNQPQHF. DNA for the CDR3: TGCAGCGTTGAAGGACAGGGGGAAAGTAATCAGCCCCAGCATTTT. The chain employs TRBV29-1 and TRBJ1-5; 9 bases match TRBD1. CDR1 SQVTM and CDR2 ANQGSEA come from the germline V gene. The CDR3 length is 15 residues. J lost 4 bases, V lost 1 base, and 5 bases had no gene match.

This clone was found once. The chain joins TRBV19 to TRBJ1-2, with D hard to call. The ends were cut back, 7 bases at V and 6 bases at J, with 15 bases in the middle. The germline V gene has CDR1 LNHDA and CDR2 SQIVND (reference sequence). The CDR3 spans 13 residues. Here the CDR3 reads CASMGTPANGYTF. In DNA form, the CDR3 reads TGTGCCAGTATGGGCACACCGGCGAATGGCTACACCTTC.

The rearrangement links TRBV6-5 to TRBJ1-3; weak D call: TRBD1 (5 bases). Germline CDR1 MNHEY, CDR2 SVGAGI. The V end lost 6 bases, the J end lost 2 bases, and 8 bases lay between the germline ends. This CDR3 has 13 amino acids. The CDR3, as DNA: TGTGCCAGCAGAGCGGGGGCTGGAAACACCATATATTTT. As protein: CASRAGAGNTIYF.

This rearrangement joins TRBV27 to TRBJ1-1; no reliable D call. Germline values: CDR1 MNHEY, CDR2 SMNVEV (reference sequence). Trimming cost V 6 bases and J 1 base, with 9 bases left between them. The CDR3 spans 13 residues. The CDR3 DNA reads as TGTGCCAGCAGAAAGACACCGAACACTGAAGCTTTCTTT. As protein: CASRKTPNTEAFF.

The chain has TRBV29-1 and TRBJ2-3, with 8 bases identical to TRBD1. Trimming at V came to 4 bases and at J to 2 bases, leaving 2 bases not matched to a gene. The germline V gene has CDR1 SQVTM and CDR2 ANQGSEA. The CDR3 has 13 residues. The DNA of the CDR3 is TGCAGCGTTGGGGGACAGGCCACAGATACGCAGTATTTT. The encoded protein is CSVGGQATDTQYF.

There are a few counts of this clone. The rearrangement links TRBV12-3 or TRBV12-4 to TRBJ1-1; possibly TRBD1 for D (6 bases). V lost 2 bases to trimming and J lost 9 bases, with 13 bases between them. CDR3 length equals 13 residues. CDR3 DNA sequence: TGTGCCAGCAGTTTAATGCAGGGGACGAAAGCTTTCTTT. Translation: CASSLMQGTKAFF.

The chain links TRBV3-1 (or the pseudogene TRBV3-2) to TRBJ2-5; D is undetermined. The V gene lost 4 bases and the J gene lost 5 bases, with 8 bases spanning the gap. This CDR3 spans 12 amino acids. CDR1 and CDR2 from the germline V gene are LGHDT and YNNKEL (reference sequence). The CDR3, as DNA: TGTGCCAGCAGCCGAAGCGTTGAGACCCAGTACTTC. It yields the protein CASSRSVETQYF.

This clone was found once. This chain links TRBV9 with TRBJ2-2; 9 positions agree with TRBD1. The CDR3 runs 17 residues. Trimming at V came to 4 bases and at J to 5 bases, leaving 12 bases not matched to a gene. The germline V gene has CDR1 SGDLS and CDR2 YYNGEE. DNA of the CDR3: TGTGCCAGCAGCCCGCCCGGCTTACAGGGGGCTACCGGGGAGCTGTTTTTT. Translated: CASSPPGLQGATGELFF.

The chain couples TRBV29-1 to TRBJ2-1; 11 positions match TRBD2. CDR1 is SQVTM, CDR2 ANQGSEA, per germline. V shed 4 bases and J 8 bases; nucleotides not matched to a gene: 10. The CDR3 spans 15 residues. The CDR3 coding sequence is TGCAGCGTTGTGGCAGCTAGCGGGGGGTTTGATGAGCAGTTCTTC. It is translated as CSVVAASGGFDEQFF.

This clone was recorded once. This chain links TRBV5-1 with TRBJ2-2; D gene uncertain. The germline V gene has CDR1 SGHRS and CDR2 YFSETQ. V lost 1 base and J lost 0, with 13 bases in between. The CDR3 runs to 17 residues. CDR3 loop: CASSLTYETPNTGELFF. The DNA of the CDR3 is TGCGCCAGCAGCTTGACCTACGAGACACCGAACACCGGGGAGCTGTTTTTT.

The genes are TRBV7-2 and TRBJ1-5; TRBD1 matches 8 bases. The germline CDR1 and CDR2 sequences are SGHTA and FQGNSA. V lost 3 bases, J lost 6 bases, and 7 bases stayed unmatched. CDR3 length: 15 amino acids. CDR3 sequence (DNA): TGTGCCAGCAGCTTCCAAGGACAGGGTGGTCAGCCCCAGCATTTT. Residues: CASSFQGQGGQPQHF.

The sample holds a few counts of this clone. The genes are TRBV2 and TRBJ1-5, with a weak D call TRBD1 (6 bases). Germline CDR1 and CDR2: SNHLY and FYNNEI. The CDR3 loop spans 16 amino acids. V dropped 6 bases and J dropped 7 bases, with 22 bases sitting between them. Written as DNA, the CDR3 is TGTGCCAGCAGCGGCCCGGGCCCCCAGGGGAGACAGCCCCAGCATTTT. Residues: CASSGPGPQGRQPQHF. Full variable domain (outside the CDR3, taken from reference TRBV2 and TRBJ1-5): EPEVTQTPSHQVTQMGQEVILRCVPISNHLYFYWYRQILGQKVEFLVSFYNNEISEKSEIFDDQFSVERPDGSNFTLKIRSTKLEDSAMYFCASSGPGPQGRQPQHFGDGTRLSIL.

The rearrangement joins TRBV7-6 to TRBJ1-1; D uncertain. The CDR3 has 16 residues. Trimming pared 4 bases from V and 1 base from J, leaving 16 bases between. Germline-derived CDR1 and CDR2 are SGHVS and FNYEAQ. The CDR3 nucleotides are TGTGCCAGCAGCTCTATAGCCCAACCCCAGAACACTGAAGCTTTCTTT. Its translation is CASSSIAQPQNTEAFF.

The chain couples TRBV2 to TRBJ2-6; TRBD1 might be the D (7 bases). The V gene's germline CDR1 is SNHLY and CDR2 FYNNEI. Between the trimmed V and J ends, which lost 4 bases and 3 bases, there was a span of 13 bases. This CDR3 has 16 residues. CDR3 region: CASSGAGGFGANVLTF. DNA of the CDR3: TGTGCCAGCAGTGGGGCAGGGGGGTTTGGGGCCAACGTCCTGACTTTC.

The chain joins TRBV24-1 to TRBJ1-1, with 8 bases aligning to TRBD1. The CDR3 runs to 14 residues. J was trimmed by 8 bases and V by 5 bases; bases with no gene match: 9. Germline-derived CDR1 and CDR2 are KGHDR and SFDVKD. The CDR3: CATSAAGGAPEAFF. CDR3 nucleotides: TGTGCCACCAGTGCTGCAGGGGGCGCTCCCGAAGCTTTCTTT.

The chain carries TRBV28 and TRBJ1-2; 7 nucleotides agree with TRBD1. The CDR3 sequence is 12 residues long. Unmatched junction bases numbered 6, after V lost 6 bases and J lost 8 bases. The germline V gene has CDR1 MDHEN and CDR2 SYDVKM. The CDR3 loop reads CASRETGNGYTF. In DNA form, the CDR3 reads TGTGCCAGCAGAGAGACAGGGAACGGCTACACCTTC.

The CDR3 DNA is TGTGCCTGGAGTGTCTCGGCGGGGGTTGTTCAGCCCCAGCATTTT. Translated: CAWSVSAGVVQPQHF. V usage is TRBV30 and J usage is TRBJ1-5, with D maybe TRBD1 (5 bases). V shed 0 bases and J shed 6 bases, with 15 bases lying between them. Germline V CDR1 and CDR2: GTSNPN, SVGIG (reference sequence). The CDR3 runs 15 residues.

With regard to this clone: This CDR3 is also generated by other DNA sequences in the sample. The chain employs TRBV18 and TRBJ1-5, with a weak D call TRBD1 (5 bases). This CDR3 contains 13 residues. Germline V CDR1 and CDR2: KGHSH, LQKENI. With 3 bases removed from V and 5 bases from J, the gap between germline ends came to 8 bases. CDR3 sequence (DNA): TGTGCCAGCTCACCCGGCAGGGATCAGCCCCAGCATTTT. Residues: CASSPGRDQPQHF.

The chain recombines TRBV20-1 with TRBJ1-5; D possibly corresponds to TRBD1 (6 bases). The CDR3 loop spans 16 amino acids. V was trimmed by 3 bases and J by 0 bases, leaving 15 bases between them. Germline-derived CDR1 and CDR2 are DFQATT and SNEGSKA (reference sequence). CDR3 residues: CSASPIQGYSNQPQHF. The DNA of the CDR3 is TGCAGTGCTAGTCCCATACAGGGCTATAGCAATCAGCCCCAGCATTTT.

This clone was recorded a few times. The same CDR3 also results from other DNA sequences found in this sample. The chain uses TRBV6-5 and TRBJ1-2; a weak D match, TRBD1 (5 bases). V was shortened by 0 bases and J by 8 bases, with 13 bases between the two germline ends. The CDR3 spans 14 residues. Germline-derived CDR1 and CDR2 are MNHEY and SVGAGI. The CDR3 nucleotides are TGTGCCAGCAGTTACTCTCTTGGGAGGGGAGGCTACACCTTC. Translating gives CASSYSLGRGGYTF.

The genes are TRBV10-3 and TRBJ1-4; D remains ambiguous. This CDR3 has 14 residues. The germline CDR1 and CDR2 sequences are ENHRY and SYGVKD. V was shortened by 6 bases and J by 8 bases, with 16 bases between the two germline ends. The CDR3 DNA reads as TGTGCCATCAGGAGTGGTCCCACGGGGGAAAAACTGTTTTTT. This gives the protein CAIRSGPTGEKLFF.

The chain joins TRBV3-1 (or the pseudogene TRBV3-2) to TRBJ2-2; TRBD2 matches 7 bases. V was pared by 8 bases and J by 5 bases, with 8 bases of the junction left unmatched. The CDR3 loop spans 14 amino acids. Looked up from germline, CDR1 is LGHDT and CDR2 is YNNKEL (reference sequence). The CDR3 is CASGPGLKTGELFF. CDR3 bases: TGTGCCAGCGGGCCGGGACTAAAGACCGGGGAGCTGTTTTTT.

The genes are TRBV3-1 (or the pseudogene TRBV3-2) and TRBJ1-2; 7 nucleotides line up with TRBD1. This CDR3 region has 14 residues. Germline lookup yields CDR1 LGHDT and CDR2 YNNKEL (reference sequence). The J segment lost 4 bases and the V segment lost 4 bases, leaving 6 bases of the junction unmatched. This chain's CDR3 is CASSLGTETYGYTF. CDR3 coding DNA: TGTGCCAGCAGCCTCGGGACAGAGACCTATGGCTACACCTTC.

CDR3 sequence (DNA): TGTGCCAGCAGTGAAAGACAGGGTCACACAGATACGCAGTATTTT. Protein sequence: CASSERQGHTDTQYF. This chain uses TRBV6-1 with TRBJ2-3; TRBD1 matches at 7 bases. Per the germline V gene, CDR1 is MNHNS and CDR2 is SASEGT. This CDR3 has 15 residues. V lost 2 bases, J lost 2 bases, and 4 bases stayed unmatched.

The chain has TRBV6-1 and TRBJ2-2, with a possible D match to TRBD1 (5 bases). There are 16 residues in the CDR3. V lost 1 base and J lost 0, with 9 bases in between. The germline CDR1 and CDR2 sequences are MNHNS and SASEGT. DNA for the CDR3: TGTGCCAGCAGTGAAGAGTGGGGCTCGAACACCGGGGAGCTGTTTTTT. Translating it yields CASSEEWGSNTGELFF.

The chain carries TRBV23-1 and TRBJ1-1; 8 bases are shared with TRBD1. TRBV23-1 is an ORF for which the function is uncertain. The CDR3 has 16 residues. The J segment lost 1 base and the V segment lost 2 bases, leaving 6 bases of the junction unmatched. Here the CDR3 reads CASSQHGTGTNTEAFF. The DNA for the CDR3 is TGCGCCAGCAGTCAACACGGGACAGGAACGAACACTGAAGCTTTCTTT.

The CDR3: CASRIDRAESGYTF. DNA for the CDR3: TGTGCCAGCCGCATCGACAGGGCAGAGAGTGGCTACACCTTC. This chain joins TRBV27 and TRBJ1-2; 7 nucleotides agree with TRBD1. Trimming at V came to 8 bases and at J to 7 bases, leaving 13 bases not matched to a gene. Germline assignment: CDR1 MNHEY and CDR2 SMNVEV (reference sequence). The CDR3 is made up of 14 amino acids.

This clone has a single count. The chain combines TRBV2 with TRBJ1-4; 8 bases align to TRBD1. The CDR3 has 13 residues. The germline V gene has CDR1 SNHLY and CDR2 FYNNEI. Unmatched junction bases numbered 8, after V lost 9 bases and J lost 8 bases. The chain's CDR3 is CARRDRGGEKLFF. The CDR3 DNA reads TGTGCCAGGCGAGACAGGGGAGGGGAAAAACTGTTTTTT.

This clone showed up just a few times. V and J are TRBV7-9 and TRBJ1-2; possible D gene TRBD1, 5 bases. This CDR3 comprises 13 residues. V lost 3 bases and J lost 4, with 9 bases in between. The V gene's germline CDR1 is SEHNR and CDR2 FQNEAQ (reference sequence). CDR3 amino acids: CASSFPGLYGYTF. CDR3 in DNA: TGTGCCAGCAGCTTCCCAGGGCTCTATGGCTACACCTTC.

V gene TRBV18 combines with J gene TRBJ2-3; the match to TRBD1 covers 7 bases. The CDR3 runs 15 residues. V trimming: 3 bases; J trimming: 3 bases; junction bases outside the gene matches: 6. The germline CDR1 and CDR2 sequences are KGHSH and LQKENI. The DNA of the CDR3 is TGTGCCAGCTCACCGTGGGGACAGACGACAGATACGCAGTATTTT. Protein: CASSPWGQTTDTQYF.

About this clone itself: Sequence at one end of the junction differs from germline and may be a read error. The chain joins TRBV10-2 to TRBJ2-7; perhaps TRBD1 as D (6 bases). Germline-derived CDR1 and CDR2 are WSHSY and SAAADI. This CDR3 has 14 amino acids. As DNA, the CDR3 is TGCGCCAGCAGTGAGGCTCTTTCCGGGACAAGGGCTGGGTTC. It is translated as CASSEALSGTRAGF.